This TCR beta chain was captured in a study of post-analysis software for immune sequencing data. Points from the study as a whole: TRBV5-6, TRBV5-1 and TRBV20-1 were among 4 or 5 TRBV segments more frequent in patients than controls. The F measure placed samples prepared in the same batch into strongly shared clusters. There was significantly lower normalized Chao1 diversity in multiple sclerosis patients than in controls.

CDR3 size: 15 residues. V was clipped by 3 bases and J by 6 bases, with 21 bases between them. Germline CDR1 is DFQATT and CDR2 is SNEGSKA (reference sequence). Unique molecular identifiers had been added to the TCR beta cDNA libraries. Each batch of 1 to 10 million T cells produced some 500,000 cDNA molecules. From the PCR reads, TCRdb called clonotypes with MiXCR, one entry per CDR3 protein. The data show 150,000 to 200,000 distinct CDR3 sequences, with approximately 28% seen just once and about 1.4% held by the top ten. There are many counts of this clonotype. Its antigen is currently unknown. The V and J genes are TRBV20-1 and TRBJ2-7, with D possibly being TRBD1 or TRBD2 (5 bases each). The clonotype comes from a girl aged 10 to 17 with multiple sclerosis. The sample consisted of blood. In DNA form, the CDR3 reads TGCAGTGCTAGGGGACGCCCCCCTGGCGTATCCGAGCAGTACTTC. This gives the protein CSARGRPPGVSEQYF.